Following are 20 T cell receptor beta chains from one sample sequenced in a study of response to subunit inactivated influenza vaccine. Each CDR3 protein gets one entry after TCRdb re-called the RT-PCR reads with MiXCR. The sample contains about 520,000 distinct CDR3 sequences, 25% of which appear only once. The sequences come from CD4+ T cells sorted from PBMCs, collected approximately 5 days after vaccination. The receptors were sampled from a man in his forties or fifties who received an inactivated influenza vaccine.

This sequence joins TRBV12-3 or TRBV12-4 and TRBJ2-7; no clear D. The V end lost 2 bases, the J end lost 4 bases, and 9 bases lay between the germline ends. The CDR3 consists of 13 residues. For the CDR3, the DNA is TGTGCCAGCAGTTTACGGGTGGGTTACGAGCAGTACTTC. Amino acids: CASSLRVGYEQYF.

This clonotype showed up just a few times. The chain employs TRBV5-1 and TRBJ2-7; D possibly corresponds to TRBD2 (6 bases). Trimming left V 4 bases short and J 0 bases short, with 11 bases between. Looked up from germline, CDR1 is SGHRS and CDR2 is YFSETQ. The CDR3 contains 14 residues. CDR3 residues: CASSGGQSSYEQYF. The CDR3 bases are TGCGCCAGCAGCGGAGGGCAGTCCTCCTACGAGCAGTACTTC.

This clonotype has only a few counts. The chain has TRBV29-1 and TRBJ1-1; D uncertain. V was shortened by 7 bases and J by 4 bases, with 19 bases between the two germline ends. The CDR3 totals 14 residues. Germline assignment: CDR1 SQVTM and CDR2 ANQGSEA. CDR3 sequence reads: CSGRPRAGGTEAFF. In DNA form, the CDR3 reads TGCAGCGGACGCCCTAGGGCGGGTGGCACTGAAGCTTTCTTT.

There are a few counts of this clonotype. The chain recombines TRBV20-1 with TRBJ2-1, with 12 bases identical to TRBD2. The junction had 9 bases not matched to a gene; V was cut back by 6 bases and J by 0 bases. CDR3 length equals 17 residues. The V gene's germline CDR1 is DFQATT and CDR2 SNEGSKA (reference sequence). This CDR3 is CSAKTSGGLHSYNEQFF. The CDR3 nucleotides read TGCAGTGCCAAGACTAGCGGGGGACTTCACTCCTACAATGAGCAGTTCTTC.

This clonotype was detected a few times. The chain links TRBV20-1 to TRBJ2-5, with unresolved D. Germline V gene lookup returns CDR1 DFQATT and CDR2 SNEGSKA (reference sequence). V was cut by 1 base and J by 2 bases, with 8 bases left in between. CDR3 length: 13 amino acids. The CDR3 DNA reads TGCAGTGCTAGAGTCTCAAGTCAAGAGACCCAGTACTTC. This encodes CSARVSSQETQYF.

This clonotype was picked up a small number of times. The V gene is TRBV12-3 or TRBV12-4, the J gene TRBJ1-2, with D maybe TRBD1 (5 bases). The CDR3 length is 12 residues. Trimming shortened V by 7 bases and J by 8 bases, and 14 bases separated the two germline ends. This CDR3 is CASTLGAGGYTF. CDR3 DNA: TGTGCCAGCACCTTAGGGGCAGGGGGCTACACCTTC.

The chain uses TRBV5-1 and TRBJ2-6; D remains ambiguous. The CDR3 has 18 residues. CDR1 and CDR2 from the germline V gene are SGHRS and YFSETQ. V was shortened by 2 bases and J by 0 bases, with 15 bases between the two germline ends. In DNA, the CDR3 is TGCGCCAGCAGCTTTAGTCTCGGACGTTTCTCTGGGGCCAACGTCCTGACTTTC. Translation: CASSFSLGRFSGANVLTF.

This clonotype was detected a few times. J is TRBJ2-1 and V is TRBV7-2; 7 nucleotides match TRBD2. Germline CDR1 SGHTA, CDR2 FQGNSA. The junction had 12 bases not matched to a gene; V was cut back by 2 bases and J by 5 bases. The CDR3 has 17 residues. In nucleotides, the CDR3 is TGTGCCAGCAGCTTAACTTTGACGGGGAGGGCGAACAATGAGCAGTTCTTC. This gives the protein CASSLTLTGRANNEQFF.

The CDR3: CASCSSSIGYEQYF. DNA for the CDR3: TGTGCCAGCTGTAGTAGCTCCATCGGCTACGAGCAGTACTTC. The chain combines TRBV12-3 or TRBV12-4 with TRBJ2-7; D gene uncertain. Trimming stripped 8 bases from V and 3 bases from J, with 17 bases between. This CDR3 comprises 14 residues.

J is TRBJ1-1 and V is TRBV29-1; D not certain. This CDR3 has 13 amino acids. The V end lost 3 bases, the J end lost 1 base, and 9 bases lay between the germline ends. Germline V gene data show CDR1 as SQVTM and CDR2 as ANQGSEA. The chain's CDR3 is CSVDRAGNTEAFF. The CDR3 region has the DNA TGCAGCGTTGATAGGGCTGGGAACACTGAAGCTTTCTTT.

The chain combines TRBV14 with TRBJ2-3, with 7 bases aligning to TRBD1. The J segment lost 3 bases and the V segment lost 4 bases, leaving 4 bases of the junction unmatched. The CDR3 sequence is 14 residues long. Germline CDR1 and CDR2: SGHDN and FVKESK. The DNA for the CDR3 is TGTGCCAGCAGCCGCCGACAGGGTACAGATACGCAGTATTTT. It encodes CASSRRQGTDTQYF.

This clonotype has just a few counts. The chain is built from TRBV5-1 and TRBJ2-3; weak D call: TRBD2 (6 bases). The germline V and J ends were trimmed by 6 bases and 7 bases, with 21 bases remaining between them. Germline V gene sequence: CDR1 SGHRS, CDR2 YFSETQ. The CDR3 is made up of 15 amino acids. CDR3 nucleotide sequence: TGCGCCAGCACCACCGGGGCCGGAGGGACCAATACGCAGTATTTT. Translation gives CASTTGAGGTNTQYF.

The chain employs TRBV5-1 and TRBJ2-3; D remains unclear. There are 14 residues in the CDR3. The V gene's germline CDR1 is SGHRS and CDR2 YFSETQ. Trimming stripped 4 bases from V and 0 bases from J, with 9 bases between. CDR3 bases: TGCGCCAGCAGCCCGCAAAAAAGCACAGATACGCAGTATTTT. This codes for CASSPQKSTDTQYF. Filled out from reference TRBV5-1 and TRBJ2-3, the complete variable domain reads KAGVTQTPRYLIKTRGQQVTLSCSPISGHRSVSWYQQTPGQGLQFLFEYFSETQRNKGNFPGRFSGRQFSNSRSEMNVSTLELGDSALYLCASSPQKSTDTQYFGPGTRLTVL.

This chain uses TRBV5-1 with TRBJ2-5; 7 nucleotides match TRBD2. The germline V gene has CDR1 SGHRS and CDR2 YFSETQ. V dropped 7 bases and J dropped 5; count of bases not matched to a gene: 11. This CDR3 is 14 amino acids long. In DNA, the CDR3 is TGCGCCAGCGGACTAGTTCAGGGTCCCGAGACCCAGTACTTC. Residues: CASGLVQGPETQYF.

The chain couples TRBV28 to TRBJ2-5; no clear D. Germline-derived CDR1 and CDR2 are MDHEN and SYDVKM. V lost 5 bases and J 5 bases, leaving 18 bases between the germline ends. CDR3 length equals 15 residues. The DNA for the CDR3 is TGTGCCAGCAGTCCAGCCGGTGCGGCCGGGGAGACCCAGTACTTC. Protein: CASSPAGAAGETQYF.

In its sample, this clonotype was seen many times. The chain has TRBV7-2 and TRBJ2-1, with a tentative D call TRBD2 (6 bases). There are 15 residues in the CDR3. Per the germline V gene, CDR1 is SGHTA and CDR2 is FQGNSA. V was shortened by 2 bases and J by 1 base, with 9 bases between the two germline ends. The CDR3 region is CASSLSSGSYNEQFF. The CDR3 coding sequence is TGTGCCAGCAGCTTATCCAGCGGGTCCTACAATGAGCAGTTCTTC.

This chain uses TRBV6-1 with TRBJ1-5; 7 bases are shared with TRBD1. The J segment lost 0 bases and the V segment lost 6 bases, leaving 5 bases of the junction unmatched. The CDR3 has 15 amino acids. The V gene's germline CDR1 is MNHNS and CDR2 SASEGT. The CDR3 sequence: CASRLDRNSNQPQHF. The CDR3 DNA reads TGTGCCAGCAGGTTGGACAGGAATAGCAATCAGCCCCAGCATTTT.

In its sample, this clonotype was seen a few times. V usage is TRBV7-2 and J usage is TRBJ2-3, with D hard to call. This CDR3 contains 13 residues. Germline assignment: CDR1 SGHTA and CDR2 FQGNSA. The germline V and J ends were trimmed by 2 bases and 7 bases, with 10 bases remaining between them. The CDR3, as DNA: TGTGCCAGCAGCTTATCGTTCCTGAATACGCAGTATTTT. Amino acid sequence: CASSLSFLNTQYF. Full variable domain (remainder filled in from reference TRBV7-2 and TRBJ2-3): GAGVSQSPSNKVTEKGKDVELRCDPISGHTALYWYRQSLGQGLEFLIYFQGNSAPDKSGLPSDRFSAERTGGSVSTLTIQRTQQEDSAVYLCASSLSFLNTQYFGPGTRLTVL.

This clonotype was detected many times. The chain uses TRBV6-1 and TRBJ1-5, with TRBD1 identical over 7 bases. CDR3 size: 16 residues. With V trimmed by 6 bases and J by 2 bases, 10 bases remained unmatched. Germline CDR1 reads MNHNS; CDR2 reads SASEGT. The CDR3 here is CASRTTTGVGNQPQHF. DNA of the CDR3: TGTGCCAGCAGAACCACTACAGGGGTGGGCAATCAGCCCCAGCATTTT.

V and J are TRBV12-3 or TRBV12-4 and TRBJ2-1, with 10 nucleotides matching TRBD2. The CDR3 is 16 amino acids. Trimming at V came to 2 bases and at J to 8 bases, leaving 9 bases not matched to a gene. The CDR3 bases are TGTGCCAGCAGTTTACCTAGCGGGAGAAGGGCCCATGAGCAGTTCTTC. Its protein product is CASSLPSGRRAHEQFF.